The T cell receptor (beta chain) described here comes from a study of siplizumab effects on memory and regulatory T cells. Produced via immunoSEQ multiplex PCR; TCRdb's table is partial and in-frame only. This sample has approximately 56,000 clones, with about 98% found just once. Study outcomes and limitations: Confirmation that proliferating Tregs from siplizumab cultures had suppressive function was not obtained.

This CDR3 contains 17 residues. The germline gives CDR1 MNHEY, CDR2 SMNVEV (reference sequence). The germline V and J ends were trimmed by 1 base and 1 base, with 17 bases remaining between them. Concerning this clone: What it binds is not known.

The sequenced sample was naive CD8+ T cells sorted from blood. The chain links TRBV27 to TRBJ2-7; a possible D gene is TRBD2 (5 bases). The clonotype was recovered from a human donor in good health. CDR3 sequence (DNA): TGTGCCAGCAGTTTATTATCCCCGGGCGGCGGGTCCTACGAGCAGTACTTC. Its translation: CASSLLSPGGGSYEQYF.